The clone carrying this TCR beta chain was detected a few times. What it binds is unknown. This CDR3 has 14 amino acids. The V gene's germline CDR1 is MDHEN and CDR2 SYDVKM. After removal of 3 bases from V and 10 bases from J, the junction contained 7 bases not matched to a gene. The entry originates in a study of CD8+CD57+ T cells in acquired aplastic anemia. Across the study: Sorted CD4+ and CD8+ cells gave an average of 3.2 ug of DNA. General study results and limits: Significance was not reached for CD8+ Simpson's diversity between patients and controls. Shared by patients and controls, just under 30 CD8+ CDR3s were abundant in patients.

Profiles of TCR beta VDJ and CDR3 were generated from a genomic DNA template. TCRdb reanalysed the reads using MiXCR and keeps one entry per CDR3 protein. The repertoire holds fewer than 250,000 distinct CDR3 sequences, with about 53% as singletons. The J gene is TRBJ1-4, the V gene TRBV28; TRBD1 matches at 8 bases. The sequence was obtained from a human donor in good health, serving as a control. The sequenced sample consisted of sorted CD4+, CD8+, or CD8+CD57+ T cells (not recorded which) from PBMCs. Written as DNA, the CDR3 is TGTGCCAGCAGTTTTCGACAGGGGCGAGGAAAACTGTTTTTT. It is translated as CASSFRQGRGKLFF. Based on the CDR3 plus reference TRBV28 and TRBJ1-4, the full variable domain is DVKVTQSSRYLVKRTGEKVFLECVQDMDHENMFWYRQDPGLGLRLIYFSYDVKMKEKGDIPEGYSVSREKKERFSLILESASTNQTSMYLCASSFRQGRGKLFFGSGTQLSVL.